This T cell receptor (beta chain) was observed in a study of T cell responses to AZD1222 COVID-19 vaccine. TCRdb keeps only in-frame clones here, not all; method: immunoSEQ multiplex PCR. The table includes more than 90,000 clones, 85% to 90% detected once. Sequencing used peripheral blood, obtained 28 days after the second AZD1222 dose. This TCR came from an adult who received the AZD1222 COVID-19 vaccine.

CDR3 sequence: CASSPTSGTYEQYF. Written as DNA, the CDR3 is TGCGCCAGCAGCCCGACTAGCGGGACCTACGAGCAGTACTTC. The V gene is TRBV23-1, the J gene TRBJ2-7; 11 bases map to TRBD2. TRBV23-1 is recorded as an ORF, its role being uncertain. The CDR3 has 14 residues. V lost 6 bases to trimming and J lost 2 bases; unmatched junction nucleotides: 3.